The subject of this entry is one T cell receptor beta chain. Its antigen remains unidentified. These data originate in a study of T cell responses to AZD1222 COVID-19 vaccine. Study-wide points: Seropositive AZD1222 recipients at baseline numbered only five or six. Donor demographics were predominantly white British with a female majority; clonal diversity may be underestimated. Within unmutated variant regions lay the reported targets of nearly half of spike-specific TCRs. No day 14 peak samples; only post-peak repertoires were characterized.

Profiling relied on immunoSEQ multiplex PCR, and the TCRdb table lists in-frame clones only, not all of them. The sample records 150,000 to 200,000 clones, 85% to 95% being singletons. The CDR3 covers 14 residues. CDR1 is LNHDA, CDR2 SQIVND, per germline (reference sequence). The V and J ends lost 8 bases and 0 bases respectively, with 11 bases between them. The source was peripheral blood, collected on day 0 of AZD1222 vaccination. The source of this sequence is an adult in good health. This chain connects TRBV19 to TRBJ1-5; maybe TRBD1 (5 bases). The CDR3 region is CASSLGVSNQPQHF. CDR3 DNA sequence: TGTGCCAGTTCTCTAGGGGTTAGCAATCAGCCCCAGCATTTT.